The 15 T cell receptor beta chains given below trace back to one sample, sequenced in a study of T cells after yellow fever vaccination. From the 5' RACE reads, TCRdb called clonotypes with MiXCR, one entry per CDR3 protein. The table records 450,000 to 650,000 distinct CDR3 sequences, approximately 15% of them present only once. Sequenced here: PBMCs, sampled on the day of the yellow fever booster vaccination. The receptors were sampled from a man under 40 who received the YFV17D yellow fever vaccine.

This clonotype was seen only a few times. CDR3 protein: CASSSADLKAFF. CDR3 nucleotide sequence: TGTGCCAGCAGCTCGGCCGACTTGAAAGCTTTCTTT. The J gene is TRBJ1-1, the V gene TRBV11-2, with D unresolved. This CDR3 is built from 12 residues. Trimming left V 4 bases short and J 9 bases short, with 12 bases between. Germline V gene data show CDR1 as SGHAT and CDR2 as FQNNGV.

The sample holds a few counts of this clonotype. This chain joins TRBV9 and TRBJ1-1; D unresolved. Germline CDR1 SGDLS, CDR2 YYNGEE. The V end was cut by 1 base, the J end by 3 bases, with 10 bases between. The CDR3 is 14 amino acids. The CDR3 loop reads CASSVYQSDTEAFF. As DNA, the CDR3 is TGTGCCAGCAGCGTATACCAGTCGGACACTGAAGCTTTCTTT. Full variable domain (missing parts from reference TRBV9 and TRBJ1-1): DSGVTQTPKHLITATGQRVTLRCSPRSGDLSVYWYQQSLDQGLQFLIQYYNGEERAKGNILERFSAQQFPDLHSELNLSSLELGDSALYFCASSVYQSDTEAFFGQGTRLTVV.

The sample holds a few counts of this clonotype. The rearrangement uses TRBV6-2 or TRBV6-3 and TRBJ2-3; 8 bases line up with TRBD2. The V gene end was trimmed by 10 bases and the J gene end by 2 bases; junction bases not matched to a gene: 8. The CDR3 length is 14 residues. CDR1 and CDR2 from the germline V gene are MNHEY and SVGEGT. CDR3 protein: CATGRARNTDTQYF. CDR3 nucleotides: TGTGCCACCGGGAGGGCCAGAAACACAGATACGCAGTATTTT.

This clonotype showed up just a few times. The rearrangement uses TRBV14 and TRBJ2-4; maybe TRBD2 (6 bases). In germline, CDR1 is SGHDN, CDR2 FVKESK. The V gene lost 6 bases and the J gene lost 3 bases, with 21 bases spanning the gap. CDR3 size: 17 residues. The CDR3 reads CASSPALEGKGKNIQYF. Here the CDR3 DNA reads TGTGCCAGCAGTCCTGCATTGGAGGGAAAAGGCAAAAACATTCAGTACTTC.

V is TRBV20-1 and J is TRBJ2-2; the match to TRBD2 covers 13 bases. Germline-derived CDR1 and CDR2 are DFQATT and SNEGSKA (reference sequence). The CDR3 extends over 16 amino acids. V lost 5 bases, J lost 4 bases, and 7 bases stayed unmatched. CDR3 nucleotide sequence: TGCAGTGCTTTACTAGCGGGAGGGCCGGGCACCGGGGAGCTGTTTTTT. It translates to CSALLAGGPGTGELFF.

This chain joins TRBV5-4 and TRBJ2-5, with 9 bases that match TRBD2. This CDR3 contains 14 residues. Trimming took 4 bases from V and 5 from J; bases not matched to a gene: 6. Germline V gene data show CDR1 as SGHNT and CDR2 as YYREEE (reference sequence). The CDR3 protein is CASSPWTSDETQYF. The CDR3 DNA reads TGTGCCAGCAGCCCGTGGACTAGCGACGAGACCCAGTACTTC.

V usage is TRBV7-3 and J usage is TRBJ2-1, with 10 bases lining up with TRBD2. The CDR3 length is 16 residues. Per the germline V gene, CDR1 is SGHTA and CDR2 is FQGTGA. J was trimmed by 8 bases and V by 0 bases; bases with no gene match: 7. This CDR3 reads CASSLTRTLAGDEQFF. The CDR3 nucleotides are TGTGCCAGCAGCTTAACTAGAACCCTAGCGGGAGATGAGCAGTTCTTC.

The chain recombines TRBV20-1 with TRBJ2-1; 15 bases fit TRBD2. V gave up 5 bases and J gave up 9 bases; unmatched junction bases: 5. CDR3 size: 14 residues. Germline V lookup: CDR1 DFQATT, CDR2 SNEGSKA (reference sequence). The CDR3 here is CSASPGLAGGEQFF. Written as DNA, the CDR3 is TGCAGTGCTTCACCGGGACTAGCGGGAGGTGAGCAGTTCTTC.

The chain links TRBV29-1 to TRBJ1-2; no clear D. Germline V gene data show CDR1 as SQVTM and CDR2 as ANQGSEA. CDR3 length equals 12 residues. Trimming pared 6 bases from V and 2 bases from J, leaving 10 bases between. In DNA form, the CDR3 reads TGCAGCGTGGAAACAGTAAACTATGGCTACACCTTC. Translated: CSVETVNYGYTF.

The chain is built from TRBV4-2 and TRBJ2-7; 9 nucleotides align to TRBD1. The CDR3 covers 18 residues. With 4 bases clipped from V and 2 bases from J, the junction kept 15 bases outside the gene matches. Germline lookup yields CDR1 LGHNA and CDR2 YNFKEQ. The CDR3 loop is CASSLVPGQGPPPYEQYF. The CDR3 region has the DNA TGTGCCAGCAGCCTCGTCCCGGGACAGGGTCCACCTCCCTACGAGCAGTACTTC.

This clonotype was counted a few times. The chain is built from TRBV7-2 and TRBJ2-1; TRBD2 agrees at 10 bases. Trimming removed 5 bases from V and 7 bases from J; junction bases left unmatched: 8. Germline CDR1 SGHTA, CDR2 FQGNSA. The CDR3 covers 15 residues. CDR3 nucleotides: TGTGCCAGCAGCCAAAGCGGGAGGGGGGCTAATGAGCAGTTCTTC. Amino acid sequence: CASSQSGRGANEQFF. Full variable domain (remainder filled in from reference TRBV7-2 and TRBJ2-1): GAGVSQSPSNKVTEKGKDVELRCDPISGHTALYWYRQSLGQGLEFLIYFQGNSAPDKSGLPSDRFSAERTGGSVSTLTIQRTQQEDSAVYLCASSQSGRGANEQFFGPGTRLTVL.

This clonotype appeared once. The chain combines TRBV7-2 with TRBJ2-7, with TRBD1 as a possible D gene (6 bases). Germline loops: CDR1 SGHTA, CDR2 FQGNSA. This CDR3 comprises 13 residues. V lost 4 bases and J 6 bases, leaving 13 bases between the germline ends. The DNA for the CDR3 is TGTGCCAGCAGCTCCAAACAGGGTTTCGAGCAGTACTTC. It encodes CASSSKQGFEQYF.

V and J are TRBV3-1 and TRBJ1-1; D gene uncertain. CDR3 length equals 13 residues. Per germline, CDR1 LGHDT and CDR2 YNNKEL (reference sequence). With 4 bases removed from V and 4 bases from J, the gap between germline ends came to 10 bases. CDR3 coding DNA: TGTGCCAGCAGCCTCAGTTCAAGCACTGAAGCTTTCTTT. It translates to CASSLSSSTEAFF.

In its sample, this clonotype was seen a few times. The chain employs TRBV5-1 and TRBJ2-2; 8 bases line up with TRBD2. J was trimmed by 0 bases and V by 9 bases; bases with no gene match: 13. Germline V gives CDR1 SGHRS, CDR2 YFSETQ. This CDR3 has 17 amino acids. CDR3 region: CATLPGGEPSNTGELFF. Here the CDR3 DNA reads TGCGCCACCCTCCCCGGGGGGGAACCCTCGAACACCGGGGAGCTGTTTTTT.

This clonotype was seen many times. In DNA, the CDR3 is TGCAGCGTTGCCCACTCCTACAATGAGCAGTTCTTC. This sequence encodes CSVAHSYNEQFF. The V and J genes are TRBV29-1 and TRBJ2-1; D unresolved. Germline V gene data show CDR1 as SQVTM and CDR2 as ANQGSEA. Trimming removed 4 bases at V and 0 bases at J, with 4 bases between. The CDR3 is 12 residues long.